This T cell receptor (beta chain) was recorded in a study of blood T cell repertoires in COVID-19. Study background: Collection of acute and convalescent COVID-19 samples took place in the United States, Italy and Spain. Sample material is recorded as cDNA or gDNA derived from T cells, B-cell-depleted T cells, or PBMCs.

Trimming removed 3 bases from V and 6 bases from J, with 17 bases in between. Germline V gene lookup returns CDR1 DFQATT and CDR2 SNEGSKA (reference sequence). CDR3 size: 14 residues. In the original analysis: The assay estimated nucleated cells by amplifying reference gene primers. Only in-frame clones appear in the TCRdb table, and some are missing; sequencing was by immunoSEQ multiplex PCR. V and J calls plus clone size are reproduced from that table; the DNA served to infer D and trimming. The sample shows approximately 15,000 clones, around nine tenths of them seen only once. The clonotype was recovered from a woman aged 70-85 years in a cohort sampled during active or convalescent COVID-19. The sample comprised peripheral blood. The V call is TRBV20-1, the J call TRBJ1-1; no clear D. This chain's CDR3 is CSASRPGGRPEAFF. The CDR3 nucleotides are TGCAGTGCTAGTCGGCCGGGAGGGCGTCCTGAAGCTTTCTTT.